This TCR beta chain was observed in a study of cytomegalovirus exposure and HLA in healthy donors. Primers for the PCR totalled 60 Vbeta and 13 Jbeta. The assay was immunoSEQ multiplex PCR, and TCRdb's table has in-frame clones only and misses some. The specimen's table records about 130,000 clones. About this clone: What it binds is unknown.

V gave up 5 bases and J gave up 1 base, with 19 bases separating them. This CDR3 contains 16 residues. Germline assignment: CDR1 GTSNPN and CDR2 SVGIG (reference sequence). Notes on the study in general: Researchers left out some V segments, among them TRBV6-2 and TRBV6-3, as indistinguishable.

The receptor was isolated from a woman in her sixties or seventies in good health and CMV-seronegative. Material for sequencing was PBMCs. The V call is TRBV30, the J call TRBJ2-3, with D perhaps matching TRBD2 (5 bases). The CDR3 region has the DNA TGTGCCTGGGGTGCCCTCGGCGACGGGGGCACAGATACGCAGTATTTT. Residues: CAWGALGDGGTDTQYF.